This T cell receptor beta chain was found in a study of cytomegalovirus exposure and HLA in healthy donors. Study outcomes and limitations: HLA alleles showed associations with about 15,000 TCR beta sequences in a later analysis, at a 0.05 false discovery rate. Later on, a genetic analysis was performed. It linked a missense variant in DCLRE1C with V- and J-gene trimming of TCR beta.

60 Vbeta and 13 Jbeta primers were used in PCR. Per the original data handling: A later analysis tallied approximately 87 million unique TCR beta chains, around 12 million of them shared. The table came from immunoSEQ multiplex PCR; TCRdb's copy has only in-frame clones and leaves some out. From that table come the V and J calls and clone size; the DNA was used to work out D and trimming. The sample lists about 100,000 clones, 74% seen once, with 2.6% in the top ten. This clone was seen a few times. Its cognate antigen is unknown. The V segment lost 3 bases and the J segment 6 bases; nucleotides outside the gene matches: 4. This CDR3 comprises 13 residues. CDR1 is SGHRS, CDR2 YFSETQ, per germline.

V is TRBV5-1 and J is TRBJ2-7; TRBD1 matches 9 bases. Specimen: PBMCs. The receptor comes from a man over 45 in good health and CMV-seropositive. The CDR3 sequence is CASSWDRETEQYF. The CDR3 DNA sequence: TGCGCCAGCAGCTGGGACAGGGAAACCGAGCAGTACTTC.